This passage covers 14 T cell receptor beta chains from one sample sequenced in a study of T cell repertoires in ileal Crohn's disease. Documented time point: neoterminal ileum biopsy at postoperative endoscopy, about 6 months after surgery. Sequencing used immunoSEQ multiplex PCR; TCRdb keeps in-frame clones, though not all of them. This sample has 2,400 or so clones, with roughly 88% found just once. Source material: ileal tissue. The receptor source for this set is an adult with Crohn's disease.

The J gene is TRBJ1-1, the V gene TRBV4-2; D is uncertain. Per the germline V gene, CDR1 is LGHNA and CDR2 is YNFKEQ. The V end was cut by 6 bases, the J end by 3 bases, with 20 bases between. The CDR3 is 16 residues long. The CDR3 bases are TGTGCCAGCAGTCCCGGGGAGGGAAGGATGGACACTGAAGCTTTCTTT. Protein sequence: CASSPGEGRMDTEAFF.

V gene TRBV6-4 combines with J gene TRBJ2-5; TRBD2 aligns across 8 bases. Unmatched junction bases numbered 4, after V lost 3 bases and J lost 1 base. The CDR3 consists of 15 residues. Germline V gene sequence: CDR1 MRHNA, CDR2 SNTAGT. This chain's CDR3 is CASSEVAGTQETQYF. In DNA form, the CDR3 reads TGTGCCAGCAGTGAGGTAGCGGGGACCCAAGAGACCCAGTACTTC.

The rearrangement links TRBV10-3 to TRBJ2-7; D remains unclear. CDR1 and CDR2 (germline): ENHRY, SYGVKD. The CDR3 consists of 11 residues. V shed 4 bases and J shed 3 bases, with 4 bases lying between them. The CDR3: CAISASYEQYF. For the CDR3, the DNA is TGTGCCATCAGTGCTAGCTACGAGCAGTACTTC.

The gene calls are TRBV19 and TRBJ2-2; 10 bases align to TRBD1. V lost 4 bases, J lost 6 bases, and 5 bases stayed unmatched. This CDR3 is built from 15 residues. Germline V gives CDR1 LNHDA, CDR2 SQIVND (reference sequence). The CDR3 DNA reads TGTGCCAGTAGTAACAGACAGGGGGCGGCCGGGGAGCTGTTTTTT. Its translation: CASSNRQGAAGELFF.

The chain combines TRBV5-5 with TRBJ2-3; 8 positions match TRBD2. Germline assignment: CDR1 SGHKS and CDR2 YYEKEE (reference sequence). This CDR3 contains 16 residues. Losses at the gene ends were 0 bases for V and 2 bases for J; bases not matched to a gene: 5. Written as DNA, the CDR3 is TGTGCCAGCAGCTTGGTCCCGGGGGGGTCCACAGATACGCAGTATTTT. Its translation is CASSLVPGGSTDTQYF.

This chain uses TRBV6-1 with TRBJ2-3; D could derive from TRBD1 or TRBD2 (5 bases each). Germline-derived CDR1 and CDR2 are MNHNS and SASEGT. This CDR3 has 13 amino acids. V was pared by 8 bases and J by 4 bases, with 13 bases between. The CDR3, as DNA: TGTGCCAGCGCCCGGGACCCAGCAGATACGCAGTATTTT. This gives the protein CASARDPADTQYF.

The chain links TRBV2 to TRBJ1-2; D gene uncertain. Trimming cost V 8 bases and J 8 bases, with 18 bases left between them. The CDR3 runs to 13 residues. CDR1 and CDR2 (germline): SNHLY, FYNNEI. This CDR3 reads CASGRNSLPGYTF. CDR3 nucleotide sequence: TGTGCCAGCGGGCGAAACAGTTTGCCCGGCTACACCTTC.

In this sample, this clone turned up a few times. CDR3 nucleotides: TGCAGCACCGTCGGACTAGCGGACCAAGAGACCCAGTACTTC. Protein product: CSTVGLADQETQYF. The gene calls are TRBV29-1 and TRBJ2-5, with 10 bases that match TRBD2. CDR1 SQVTM and CDR2 ANQGSEA come from the germline V gene. The CDR3 runs to 14 residues. Trimming removed 8 bases from V and 0 bases from J; junction bases left unmatched: 6.

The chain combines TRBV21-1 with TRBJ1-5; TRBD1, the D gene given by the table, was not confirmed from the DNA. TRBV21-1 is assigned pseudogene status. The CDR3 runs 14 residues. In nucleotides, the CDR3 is TGTGCCAGCAGCTTTACAGGGATCGGTCAGCCCCAGCATTTT. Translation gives CASSFTGIGQPQHF.

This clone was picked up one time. The chain's CDR3 is CSVEDGTGFAEQYF. The CDR3 bases are TGCAGCGTTGAAGATGGGACAGGGTTTGCCGAGCAGTACTTC. The V and J genes are TRBV29-1 and TRBJ2-7, with TRBD1 identical over 9 bases. This CDR3 comprises 14 residues. Germline V gene sequence: CDR1 SQVTM, CDR2 ANQGSEA. V lost 0 bases to trimming and J lost 6 bases; unmatched junction nucleotides: 6.

The CDR3 sequence: CASGTSGTGELFF. The CDR3 bases are TGTGCCAGCGGTACTAGCGGGACCGGGGAGCTGTTTTTT. The chain couples TRBV2 to TRBJ2-2, with 9 bases fitting TRBD2. After removal of 8 bases from V and 5 bases from J, the junction contained 3 bases not matched to a gene. CDR1 is SNHLY and CDR2 is FYNNEI in the germline V gene. This CDR3 is 13 amino acids long.

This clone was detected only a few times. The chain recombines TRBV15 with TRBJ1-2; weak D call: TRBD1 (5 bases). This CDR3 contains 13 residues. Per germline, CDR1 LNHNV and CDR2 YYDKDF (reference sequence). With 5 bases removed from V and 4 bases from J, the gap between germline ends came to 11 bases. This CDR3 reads CATSSGLSYGYTF. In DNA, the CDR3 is TGTGCCACCAGCTCAGGGCTTAGCTATGGCTACACCTTC.

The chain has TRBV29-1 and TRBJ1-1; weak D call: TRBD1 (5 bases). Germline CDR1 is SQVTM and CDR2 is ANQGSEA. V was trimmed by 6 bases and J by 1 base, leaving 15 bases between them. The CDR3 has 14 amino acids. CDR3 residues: CSVRRQGTNTEAFF. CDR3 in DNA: TGCAGCGTCCGGCGGCAGGGTACGAACACTGAAGCTTTCTTT.

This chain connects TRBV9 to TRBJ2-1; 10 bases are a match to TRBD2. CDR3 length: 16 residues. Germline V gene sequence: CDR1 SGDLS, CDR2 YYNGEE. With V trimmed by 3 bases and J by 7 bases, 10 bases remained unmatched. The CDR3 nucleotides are TGTGCCAGCAGCGCCCTACTAGCGGGACACCGGAATGAGCAGTTCTTC. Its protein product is CASSALLAGHRNEQFF.